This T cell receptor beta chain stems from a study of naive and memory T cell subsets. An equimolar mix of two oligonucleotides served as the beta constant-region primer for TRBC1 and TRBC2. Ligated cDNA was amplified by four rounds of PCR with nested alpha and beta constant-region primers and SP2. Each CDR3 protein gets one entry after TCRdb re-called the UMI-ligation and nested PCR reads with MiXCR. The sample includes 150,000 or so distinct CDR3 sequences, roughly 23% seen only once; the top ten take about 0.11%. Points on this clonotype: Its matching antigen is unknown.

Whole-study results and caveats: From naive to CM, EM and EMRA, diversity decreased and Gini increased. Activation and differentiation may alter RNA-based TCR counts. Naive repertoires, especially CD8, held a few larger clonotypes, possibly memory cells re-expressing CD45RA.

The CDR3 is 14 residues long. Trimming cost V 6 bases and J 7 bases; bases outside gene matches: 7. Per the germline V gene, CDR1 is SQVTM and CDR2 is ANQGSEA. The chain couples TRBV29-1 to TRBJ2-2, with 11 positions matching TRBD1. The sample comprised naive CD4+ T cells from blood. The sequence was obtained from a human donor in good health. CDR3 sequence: CSVGRTGGGGELFF. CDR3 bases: TGCAGCGTCGGAAGGACAGGGGGCGGCGGGGAGCTGTTTTTT.